Following are 29 T cell receptor beta chains from one sample sequenced in a study of beta chain features in type 1 diabetes. Broader study findings: Type 1 diabetes patients showed a moderate but significant shortening of TCRB CDR3s in all four CD4+ subsets.

Reverse transcription of all isolated RNA meant that expressed TCRB transcripts were sequenced. Data came from immunoSEQ multiplex PCR; TCRdb stores just in-frame clones and leaves some out. The sample records some 660,000 clones, 11% to 15% being singletons. The antigens for these receptors are not known. Sample: naive CD4+ T cells from blood. Every receptor here comes from a man aged 18 to 29 with type 1 diabetes.

This clone was observed a handful of times. This chain links TRBV29-1 with TRBJ2-7; 8 positions match TRBD2. The CDR3 loop spans 14 amino acids. Germline CDR1 and CDR2: SQVTM and ANQGSEA. With 4 bases clipped from V and 0 bases from J, the junction kept 5 bases outside the gene matches. The CDR3 bases are TGCAGCGTTGGGGTAGCGGGGTTCTCCTACGAGCAGTACTTC. It specifies CSVGVAGFSYEQYF.

The chain employs TRBV19 and TRBJ2-6; D may be TRBD1 (5 bases). The germline CDR1 and CDR2 sequences are LNHDA and SQIVND (reference sequence). The ends were cut back, 5 bases at V and 0 bases at J, with 8 bases in the middle. This CDR3 is built from 15 residues. The DNA of the CDR3 is TGTGCCAGTAGTGCAGGGAACTCTGGGGCCAACGTCCTGACTTTC. Translation gives CASSAGNSGANVLTF.

In this sample, this clone turned up a few times. V and J are TRBV2 and TRBJ1-2; 10 nucleotides match TRBD1. CDR1 and CDR2 from the germline V gene are SNHLY and FYNNEI. The CDR3 runs 17 residues. The trim removed 4 bases at V and 5 bases at J, leaving 13 bases unmatched. Here the CDR3 DNA reads TGTGCCAGCAGTGTTAGGGACAGGGGAGCGGAGGAGTATGGCTACACCTTC. Translated: CASSVRDRGAEEYGYTF.

A few counts support this clone. The J gene is TRBJ2-5, the V gene TRBV4-2; 7 positions agree with TRBD1. Trimming at V came to 1 base and at J to 1 base, leaving 9 bases not matched to a gene. The CDR3 has 17 amino acids. The germline V gene has CDR1 LGHNA and CDR2 YNFKEQ. The CDR3 nucleotides are TGTGCCAGCAGCCAAGTAAAGTCCGGGACAGCCCAAGAGACCCAGTACTTC. Translation: CASSQVKSGTAQETQYF.

In this sample, this clone turned up a few times. The V call is TRBV7-9, the J call TRBJ2-5; the match to TRBD2 covers 8 bases. The CDR3 runs 15 residues. J gave up 5 bases and V 6 bases, and 11 bases lay outside the gene matches. Germline CDR1 and CDR2: SEHNR and FQNEAQ (reference sequence). In nucleotides, the CDR3 is TGTGCCAGCAGTTCTAGTATGGGACTAGGCGAGACCCAGTACTTC. Protein: CASSSSMGLGETQYF.

This clone was recorded once. This sequence joins TRBV4-1 and TRBJ1-1; D is uncertain. The CDR3 has 11 amino acids. Per the germline V gene, CDR1 is MGHRA and CDR2 is YSYEKL. V lost 1 base to trimming and J lost 12 bases, with 9 bases between them. The CDR3 reads CASSQGPASFF. The CDR3 DNA reads as TGCGCCAGCAGCCAAGGTCCCGCGTCTTTCTTT.

This clone occurred a few times. V and J are TRBV19 and TRBJ1-2, with a tentative D call TRBD1 (5 bases). V dropped 3 bases and J dropped 6 bases, with 20 bases sitting between them. Germline V gene lookup returns CDR1 LNHDA and CDR2 SQIVND (reference sequence). The CDR3 totals 16 residues. The CDR3 reads CASSIQYLGGSDGYTF. The CDR3 DNA sequence: TGTGCCAGTAGTATTCAATATCTCGGGGGGAGTGATGGCTACACCTTC.

The V gene is TRBV5-6, the J gene TRBJ2-5, with 9 bases that match TRBD2. The CDR3 contains 15 residues. Germline V gives CDR1 SGHDT, CDR2 YYEEEE. V trimming: 0 bases; J trimming: 4 bases; junction bases outside the gene matches: 4. For the CDR3, the DNA is TGTGCCAGCAGCTTGGCTAGCGGGAACGGAGAGACCCAGTACTTC. This gives the protein CASSLASGNGETQYF.

The chain employs TRBV18 and TRBJ2-2; no firm D call. Looked up from germline, CDR1 is KGHSH and CDR2 is LQKENI. The CDR3 loop spans 15 amino acids. The ends were cut back, 1 base at V and 0 bases at J, with 6 bases in the middle. The CDR3 is CASSPRQPNTGELFF. The CDR3 DNA reads as TGTGCCAGCTCACCACGGCAGCCGAACACCGGGGAGCTGTTTTTT.

In its sample, this clone was seen a few times. The rearrangement joins TRBV9 to TRBJ1-6, with no clear D. The ends were cut back, 2 bases at V and 1 base at J, with 7 bases in the middle. Germline CDR1 reads SGDLS; CDR2 reads YYNGEE. The CDR3 consists of 15 residues. In DNA form, the CDR3 reads TGTGCCAGCAGCGTGAGTTGGTCCTATAATTCACCCCTCCACTTT. Protein sequence: CASSVSWSYNSPLHF.

V and J are TRBV9 and TRBJ2-2, with D possibly being TRBD2 (6 bases). The CDR3 has 16 amino acids. Germline V gives CDR1 SGDLS, CDR2 YYNGEE. V lost 0 bases, J lost 4 bases, and 13 bases lay in between. CDR3 protein: CASSVEPVGSTGELFF. The CDR3 DNA follows: TGTGCCAGCAGCGTAGAACCGGTCGGGAGCACCGGGGAGCTGTTTTTT.

Only a few counts were recorded for this clone. This sequence joins TRBV7-9 and TRBJ2-7; TRBD1 agrees at 11 bases. The V segment lost 4 bases and the J segment 5 bases; nucleotides outside the gene matches: 4. CDR3 length: 14 residues. In germline, CDR1 is SEHNR, CDR2 FQNEAQ (reference sequence). Here the CDR3 DNA reads TGTGCCAGCAGCTGGGACAGGGGGATCGACGAGCAGTACTTC. It is translated as CASSWDRGIDEQYF.

This clone was seen only a few times. The rearrangement joins TRBV15 to TRBJ2-3; 8 bases fit TRBD1. This CDR3 has 16 residues. CDR1 LNHNV and CDR2 YYDKDF come from the germline V gene (reference sequence). V lost 5 bases and J lost 3; bases outside the gene matches: 10. CDR3 in amino acids: CATSRRTGRLTDTQYF. The DNA for the CDR3 is TGTGCCACCAGCCGGCGGACAGGGAGGTTAACAGATACGCAGTATTTT.

The chain has TRBV5-1 and TRBJ2-1; no definite D call. Looked up from germline, CDR1 is SGHRS and CDR2 is YFSETQ. The ends were cut back, 0 bases at V and 10 bases at J, with 8 bases in the middle. The CDR3 runs 12 residues. The CDR3 DNA reads TGCGCCAGCAGCTTGGAAAGCGTCGAGCAGTTCTTC. Amino acids: CASSLESVEQFF.

This clone was detected only a few times. The chain recombines TRBV14 with TRBJ2-1; D perhaps matches TRBD1 (5 bases). Trimming stripped 1 base from V and 9 bases from J, with 7 bases between. CDR3 length: 12 residues. From germline, CDR1 is SGHDN and CDR2 FVKESK. The CDR3 loop reads CASSQAGFEQFF. The CDR3, as DNA: TGTGCCAGCAGCCAAGCAGGGTTTGAGCAGTTCTTC.

CDR3 loop: CASSYSGTGVAKNIQYF. CDR3 nucleotide sequence: TGTGCCAGCAGTTACTCCGGGACAGGGGTAGCCAAAAACATTCAGTACTTC. The chain couples TRBV28 to TRBJ2-4; 10 bases fit TRBD1. V lost 4 bases, J lost 0 bases, and 6 bases stayed unmatched. In germline, CDR1 is MDHEN, CDR2 SYDVKM. CDR3 length: 17 amino acids.

CDR3 loop: CASSLVETNYGYTF. The CDR3, as DNA: TGTGCCAGCAGCTTAGTGGAGACTAACTATGGCTACACCTTC. The rearrangement uses TRBV7-8 and TRBJ1-2, with unresolved D. The CDR3 spans 14 residues. CDR1 is SGHVS, CDR2 FQNEAQ, per germline. The V and J ends lost 1 base and 0 bases respectively, with 6 bases between them.

This clone was seen more than once but under ten times. The gene calls are TRBV9 and TRBJ2-2; D unclear. CDR1 is SGDLS, CDR2 YYNGEE, per germline. The CDR3 spans 12 residues. Deletions cut 0 bases from V and 6 bases from J, with 3 bases between. The DNA for the CDR3 is TGTGCCAGCAGCGTAGTCCCCGGGGAGCTGTTTTTT. Translation gives CASSVVPGELFF.

This clone came up a few times. The V gene is TRBV14, the J gene TRBJ2-1; tentatively, D is TRBD1 or TRBD2 (6 bases each). The CDR3 has 16 residues. Germline V gene lookup returns CDR1 SGHDN and CDR2 FVKESK. Trimming shortened V by 6 bases and J by 6 bases, and 21 bases separated the two germline ends. CDR3 coding DNA: TGTGCCAGCAGTCCATCAAAATGGGGGGCGACCAATGAGCAGTTCTTC. This translates into CASSPSKWGATNEQFF.

This clone has a handful of counts. The chain links TRBV18 to TRBJ2-1; tentative D call: TRBD2 (6 bases). Germline CDR1 KGHSH, CDR2 LQKENI. V lost 6 bases and J 6 bases, leaving 12 bases between the germline ends. The CDR3 spans 13 residues. The CDR3 DNA reads TGTGCCAGCTCTTCCGGGACTTTCAATGAGCAGTTCTTC. Protein product: CASSSGTFNEQFF.

This clone was seen more than once but under ten times. The rearrangement joins TRBV29-1 to TRBJ2-5; D is undetermined. Germline values: CDR1 SQVTM, CDR2 ANQGSEA. V was pared by 2 bases and J by 3 bases, with 7 bases between. This CDR3 has 12 residues. The CDR3 region is CSVEIGEETQYF. CDR3 in DNA: TGCAGCGTTGAAATAGGAGAAGAGACCCAGTACTTC.

This clone was picked up a small number of times. The V and J genes are TRBV30 and TRBJ1-6; no firm D call. CDR3 length equals 14 residues. CDR1 is GTSNPN and CDR2 is SVGIG in the germline V gene (reference sequence). V shed 2 bases and J shed 9 bases, with 14 bases lying between them. The CDR3 loop reads CAWSTPRTGSPLHF. As DNA, the CDR3 is TGTGCCTGGAGTACGCCCCGGACGGGTTCACCCCTCCACTTT.

The chain employs TRBV30 and TRBJ2-7; D ambiguous. The CDR3 totals 12 residues. Germline V gene sequence: CDR1 GTSNPN, CDR2 SVGIG (reference sequence). The V and J ends lost 4 bases and 5 bases respectively, with 12 bases between them. The CDR3 bases are TGTGCCTGGAACCCCATCCGGGACGAGCAGTACTTC. As protein: CAWNPIRDEQYF.

V is TRBV28 and J is TRBJ1-1; maybe TRBD1 (6 bases). CDR3 length equals 11 residues. CDR1 MDHEN and CDR2 SYDVKM come from the germline V gene. V shed 8 bases and J shed 8 bases, with 12 bases lying between them. Here the CDR3 reads CASLGQLEAFF. The CDR3 DNA is TGTGCCAGCCTCGGACAGCTGGAAGCTTTCTTT. Together with reference TRBV28 and TRBJ1-1, the CDR3 gives the full variable domain: DVKVTQSSRYLVKRTGEKVFLECVQDMDHENMFWYRQDPGLGLRLIYFSYDVKMKEKGDIPEGYSVSREKKERFSLILESASTNQTSMYLCASLGQLEAFFGQGTRLTVV.

This clone has more than one count but fewer than ten. V usage is TRBV7-2 and J usage is TRBJ2-7; D uncertain. Per the germline V gene, CDR1 is SGHTA and CDR2 is FQGNSA. V lost 1 base, J lost 5 bases, and 9 bases lay in between. This CDR3 has 13 amino acids. DNA of the CDR3: TGTGCCAGCAGCTTAGATCGCGCGGACGAGCAGTACTTC. Translation: CASSLDRADEQYF. The full variable domain, completed using reference TRBV7-2 and TRBJ2-7, is GAGVSQSPSNKVTEKGKDVELRCDPISGHTALYWYRQSLGQGLEFLIYFQGNSAPDKSGLPSDRFSAERTGGSVSTLTIQRTQQEDSAVYLCASSLDRADEQYFGPGTRLTVT.

This clone was seen only a few times. The same CDR3 arises from other DNA sequences in this sample as well. The chain couples TRBV30 to TRBJ1-2, with TRBD1 matching over 9 bases. Germline V lookup: CDR1 GTSNPN, CDR2 SVGIG (reference sequence). V dropped 2 bases and J dropped 2; count of bases not matched to a gene: 3. The CDR3 runs 14 residues. The CDR3 DNA follows: TGTGCCTGGAGTCCCGGGACAGGGAACTATGGCTACACCTTC. Translation gives CAWSPGTGNYGYTF.

This clone occurred a few times. This chain uses TRBV6-1 with TRBJ1-2, with D unresolved. Germline-derived CDR1 and CDR2 are MNHNS and SASEGT. Trimming stripped 2 bases from V and 6 bases from J, with 13 bases between. The CDR3 runs 14 residues. CDR3 region: CASSELGNADGYTF. CDR3 coding DNA: TGTGCCAGCAGTGAACTAGGAAACGCGGATGGCTACACCTTC.

This clone appeared a few times. The chain uses TRBV4-2 and TRBJ1-2; D is unclear. Trimming cost V 0 bases and J 5 bases, with 7 bases left between them. This CDR3 has 13 residues. Per germline, CDR1 LGHNA and CDR2 YNFKEQ. The DNA of the CDR3 is TGTGCCAGCAGCCAAGATGGGGAGTATGGCTACACCTTC. Translating it yields CASSQDGEYGYTF.

This clone was recorded a few times. Other nucleotide sequences from this sample produce the same CDR3. The V and J genes are TRBV5-6 and TRBJ1-1; D is unresolved. Germline loops: CDR1 SGHDT, CDR2 YYEEEE. There are 11 residues in the CDR3. The germline V and J ends were trimmed by 1 base and 5 bases, with 3 bases remaining between them. In DNA, the CDR3 is TGTGCCAGCAGCTTGTTTACTGAAGCTTTCTTT. Translating it yields CASSLFTEAFF.